Shown below are 10 T cell receptor beta chains from a single sample sequenced in a study of CD8+CD57+ T cells in acquired aplastic anemia (dated by TCRdb to 2017 to 2018). Sequencing took place on an Illumina HiSeq 2000. TCR beta VDJ combination and CDR3 sequence profiling used genomic DNA as the template. TCRdb trimmed public reads at Q25 via fastp, called clones via MiXCR and kept in-frame beta chains. All rows with the same CDR3 protein become a single entry with the most common DNA and genes. This sample has 200,000 to 250,000 distinct CDR3 sequences in its table, and 61% of those were observed once. The ten largest clones take up 25% to 30% of the sample. Sequenced material: sorted CD4+, CD8+, or CD8+CD57+ T cells (not recorded which) from PBMCs. All receptors come from a human donor in good health.

The CDR3 loop is CATSRGAKGNEQFF. DNA of the CDR3: TGTGCCACCTCCCGGGGGGCAAAGGGCAATGAGCAGTTCTTC. The chain has TRBV24-1 and TRBJ2-1, with a tentative D call TRBD2 (7 bases). CDR1 is KGHDR, CDR2 SFDVKD, per germline. The V and J ends lost 9 bases and 6 bases respectively, with 17 bases between them. CDR3 size: 14 residues.

The count of this clonotype is one. The genes are TRBV7-9 and TRBJ2-2; D gene ambiguous. Germline lookup yields CDR1 SEHNR and CDR2 FQNEAQ (reference sequence). This CDR3 is built from 13 residues. V was pared by 0 bases and J by 6 bases, with 5 bases between. CDR3: CASSLASAGELFF. The CDR3 DNA sequence: TGTGCCAGCAGCTTAGCCTCAGCCGGGGAGCTGTTTTTT.

V is TRBV7-2 and J is TRBJ2-5, with a weak D call TRBD2 (6 bases). The end of the DNA aligns better with TRBJ2-7, so the J call may be wrong. The CDR3 runs 15 residues. CDR1 is SGHTA, CDR2 FQGNSA, per germline. The CDR3 region has the DNA TGTGCCAGCAGCTTAGTTAGCGGAACCTCCTACGAGCAGTACTTC. It is translated as CASSLVSGTSYEQYF.

In its sample, this clonotype was seen many times. CDR3 in amino acids: CAWSMDNEQFF. The CDR3 coding sequence is TGTGCCTGGAGTATGGACAATGAGCAGTTCTTC. The chain combines TRBV30 with TRBJ2-1, with D uncertain. V was shortened by 2 bases and J by 5 bases, with 4 bases between the two germline ends. The CDR3 runs to 11 residues. Germline V gene lookup returns CDR1 GTSNPN and CDR2 SVGIG (reference sequence).

This chain connects TRBV7-2 to TRBJ1-1, with a possible D match to TRBD1 (5 bases). The CDR3 covers 14 residues. V lost 4 bases and J 5 bases, leaving 14 bases between the germline ends. CDR1 and CDR2 (germline): SGHTA, FQGNSA. The CDR3 reads CASSSTLGVTEAFF. In nucleotides, the CDR3 is TGTGCCAGCAGCTCGACTCTGGGGGTGACTGAAGCTTTCTTT.

In DNA form, the CDR3 reads TGTGCCAGCAGTGGGGGGTTGACAGGGGCGATGGAGACCCAGTACTTC. Protein: CASSGGLTGAMETQYF. The chain uses TRBV2 and TRBJ2-5, with 8 bases fitting TRBD1. CDR3 size: 16 residues. The V and J ends lost 4 bases and 5 bases, in that order; junction bases with no gene match: 12. CDR1 and CDR2 from the germline V gene are SNHLY and FYNNEI.

The chain has TRBV7-2 and TRBJ2-7; perhaps D is TRBD1 or TRBD2 (5 bases each). The CDR3 loop spans 15 amino acids. Germline CDR1 reads SGHTA; CDR2 reads FQGNSA. V lost 8 bases, J lost 2 bases, and 19 bases lay in between. For the CDR3, the DNA is TGTGCCAGCTCACCCGGGACGGAAAGGCCCTACGAGCAGTACTTC. Its translation is CASSPGTERPYEQYF.

The chain recombines TRBV6-2 or TRBV6-3 with TRBJ1-1; the match to TRBD1 covers 8 bases. The ends lost 0 bases at V and 7 bases at J; junction bases unmatched: 10. Germline-derived CDR1 and CDR2 are MNHEY and SVGEGT. CDR3 length equals 16 residues. CDR3 nucleotide sequence: TGTGCCAGCAGTTACTCAGGCGGGGGACAGGAGATTGAAGCTTTCTTT. It encodes CASSYSGGGQEIEAFF.

The rearrangement uses TRBV24-1 and TRBJ1-2; D call uncertain. CDR1 is KGHDR, CDR2 SFDVKD, per germline. CDR3 length: 13 residues. The V end was cut by 5 bases, the J end by 4 bases, with 10 bases between. This chain's CDR3 is CATSGEGLYGYTF. CDR3 nucleotides: TGTGCCACCAGTGGGGAGGGCCTCTATGGCTACACCTTC.

CDR3 sequence (DNA): TGCGCCAGCAGCTTGGTGGGGCAGCTTCTCAAAAACTACGAGCAGTACTTC. Amino acid sequence: CASSLVGQLLKNYEQYF. This chain connects TRBV5-1 to TRBJ2-7, with D maybe TRBD1 (5 bases). From germline, CDR1 is SGHRS and CDR2 YFSETQ. The CDR3 covers 17 residues. The V end lost 0 bases, the J end lost 3 bases, and 19 bases lay between the germline ends.